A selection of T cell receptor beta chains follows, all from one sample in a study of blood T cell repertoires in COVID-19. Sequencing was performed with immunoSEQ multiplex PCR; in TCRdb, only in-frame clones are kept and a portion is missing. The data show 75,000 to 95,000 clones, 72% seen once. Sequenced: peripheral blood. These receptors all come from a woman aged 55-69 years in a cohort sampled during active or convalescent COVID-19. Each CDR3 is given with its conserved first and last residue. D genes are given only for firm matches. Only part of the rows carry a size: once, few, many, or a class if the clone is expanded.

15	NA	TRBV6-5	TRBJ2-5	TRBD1	TGTGCCAGCAGTTACTCCGGGACAGGGGAAGAGACCCAGTACTTC	CASSYSGTGEETQYF
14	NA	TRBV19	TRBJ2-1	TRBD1	TGTGCCAGTTCTCGACAGGGTCGCGACAATGAGCAGTTCTTC	CASSRQGRDNEQFF
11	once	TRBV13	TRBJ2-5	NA	TGTGCCAGCCGAGGTGGAGAGACCCAGTACTTC	CASRGGETQYF
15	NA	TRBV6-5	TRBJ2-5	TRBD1	TGTGCCAGCAGTACCGGACAGGGACCCCAAGAGACCCAGTACTTC	CASSTGQGPQETQYF
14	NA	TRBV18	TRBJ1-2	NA	TGTGCCAGCTCACCCTTGACAGACAACTATGGCTACACCTTC	CASSPLTDNYGYTF
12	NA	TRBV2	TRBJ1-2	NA	TGTGCCAGCAGTGGCCAGGACTATGGCTACACCTTC	CASSGQDYGYTF
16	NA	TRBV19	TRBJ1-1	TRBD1	TGTGCCAGTAGTATCATGGCAGGGGGCGTGAACACTGAAGCTTTCTTT	CASSIMAGGVNTEAFF
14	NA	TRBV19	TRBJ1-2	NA	TGTGCCAGTAGTAGCGCGAGGGGGTCCTATGGCTACACCTTC	CASSSARGSYGYTF
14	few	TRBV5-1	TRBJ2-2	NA	TGCGCCAGCAGCTTGGAGCATTCAACCGGGGAGCTGTTTTTT	CASSLEHSTGELFF
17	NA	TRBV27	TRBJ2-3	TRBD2	TGTGCCAGCAGTCGGACTAGCGGAACTTTACGCACAGATACGCAGTATTTT	CASSRTSGTLRTDTQYF
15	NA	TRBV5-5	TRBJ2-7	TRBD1	TGTGCCAGCAGCGATCGGGACAGGGGATCTGACGAGCAGTACTTC	CASSDRDRGSDEQYF
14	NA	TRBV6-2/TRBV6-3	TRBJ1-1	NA	TGTGCCAGCAGTTACCTGGACAGGAACACTGAAGCTTTCTTT	CASSYLDRNTEAFF
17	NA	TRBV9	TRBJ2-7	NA	TGTGCCAGCAGCGATAGACTAATACCTCCCTACTCCTACGAGCAGTACTTC	CASSDRLIPPYSYEQYF
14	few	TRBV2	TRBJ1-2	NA	TGTGCCAGCAGTGGTGGGCAGGGGTCCTATGGCTACACCTTC	CASSGGQGSYGYTF
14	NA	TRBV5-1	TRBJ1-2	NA	TGCGCCAGCAGCTTGGAGGGGGTTGGCTATGGCTACACCTTC	CASSLEGVGYGYTF
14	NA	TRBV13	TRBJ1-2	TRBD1	TGTGCCAGCAGCCGCAGACAGGGGGTTTATGGCCACACCTTC	CASSRRQGVYGHTF
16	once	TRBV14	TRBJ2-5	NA	TGTGCCAGCAGCCATGGCCCAAGGAAGGGGGTTGAGACCCAGTACTTC	CASSHGPRKGVETQYF
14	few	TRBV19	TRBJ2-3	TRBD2	TGTGCCAGCCTAGCGGTGCACGGCACAGATACGCAGTATTTT	CASLAVHGTDTQYF
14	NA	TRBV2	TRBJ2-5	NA	TGTGCCAGCAGTAGGACTACCCCCCAAGAGACCCAGTACTTC	CASSRTTPQETQYF
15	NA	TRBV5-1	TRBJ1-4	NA	TGCGCCAGCAGTTCCAGTCCGGGGGGGGCTGAAAAACTGTTTTTT	CASSSSPGGAEKLFF
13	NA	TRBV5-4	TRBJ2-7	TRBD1	TGTGCCAGCAGCTTCAAGGGGGCGCCTGAGCAGTACTTC	CASSFKGAPEQYF
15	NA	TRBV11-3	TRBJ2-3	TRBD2	TGTGCCAGCAGCTTCGGTGGGGAGGGGCCAGATACGCAGTATTTT	CASSFGGEGPDTQYF
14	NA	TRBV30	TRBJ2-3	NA	TGTGCCTGGGAACAGGGGGGGATCACAGATACGCAGTATTTT	CAWEQGGITDTQYF
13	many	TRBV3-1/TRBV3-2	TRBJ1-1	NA	TGTGCCACCTCCTTGGCGGTGAACACTGAAGCTTTCTTT	CATSLAVNTEAFF
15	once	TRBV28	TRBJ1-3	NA	TGTGCCAGCAGTTTCCGCAGGGGCGCTGGAAACACCATATATTTT	CASSFRRGAGNTIYF
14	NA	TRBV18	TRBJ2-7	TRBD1	TGTGCCAGCTCACCACTGGGACAGGGTTACGAGCAGTACTTC	CASSPLGQGYEQYF
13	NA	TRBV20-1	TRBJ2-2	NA	TGCAGTGCTAGTAGCGGAGAGTATGGGGAGCTGTTTTTT	CSASSGEYGELFF
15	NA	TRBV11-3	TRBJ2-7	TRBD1	TGTGCCAGCAGCACGGGACAGGGAGGGTCCTACGAGCAGTACTTC	CASSTGQGGSYEQYF
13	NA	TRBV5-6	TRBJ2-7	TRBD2	TGTGCCTCAAGCGGGGGCGGGTACTACGAGCAGTACTTC	CASSGGGYYEQYF
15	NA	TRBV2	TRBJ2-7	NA	TGTGCCAGCAGTGAAGGGGCAGGGTATTCCTACGAGCAGTACTTC	CASSEGAGYSYEQYF
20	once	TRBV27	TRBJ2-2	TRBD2	TGTGCCAGCAGTCCAACCGGGACTAGCGGGGGGGCCGCGAACACCGGGGAGCTGTTTTTT	CASSPTGTSGGAANTGELFF
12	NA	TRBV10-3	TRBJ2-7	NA	TGTGCCATCAGTCCAGGGTTCTCCGAGCAGTACTTC	CAISPGFSEQYF
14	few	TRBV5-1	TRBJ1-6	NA	TGCGCCAGCAGCTTGGCACCGGGGAATTCACCCCTCCACTTT	CASSLAPGNSPLHF
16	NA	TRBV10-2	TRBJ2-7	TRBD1	TGCGCCAGCAGTGACCACAGGGGGCATAAGGGCTACGAGCAGTACTTC	CASSDHRGHKGYEQYF
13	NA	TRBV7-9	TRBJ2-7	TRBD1	TGTGCCAGCAGCCGGGACAGCCACTACGAGCAGTACTTC	CASSRDSHYEQYF